This T cell receptor (beta chain) derives from a study of vaccination and CD4 T cells after COVID-19. This CDR3 contains 16 residues. The J segment lost 2 bases and the V segment lost 5 bases, leaving 3 bases of the junction unmatched. The V gene's germline CDR1 is SGHVS and CDR2 FQNEAQ. Sample time point: late sampling 161 to 241 days after vaccination in three convalescent patients. TCRdb independently ran MiXCR on the PCR reads; one entry per CDR3 protein. The sample consists of 31,000 or so distinct CDR3 sequences, about 50% of them appearing once. The chain recombines TRBV7-8 with TRBJ2-2; the match to TRBD2 covers 12 bases. This specimen consisted of CD4+ T cells from blood, obtained about 7 months after SARS-CoV-2 vaccination. This receptor was obtained from a human donor who had recovered from COVID-19. The CDR3 sequence is CASSPGLAGNTGELFF. CDR3 nucleotides: TGTGCCAGCAGCCCCGGACTAGCGGGAAACACCGGGGAGCTGTTTTTT.